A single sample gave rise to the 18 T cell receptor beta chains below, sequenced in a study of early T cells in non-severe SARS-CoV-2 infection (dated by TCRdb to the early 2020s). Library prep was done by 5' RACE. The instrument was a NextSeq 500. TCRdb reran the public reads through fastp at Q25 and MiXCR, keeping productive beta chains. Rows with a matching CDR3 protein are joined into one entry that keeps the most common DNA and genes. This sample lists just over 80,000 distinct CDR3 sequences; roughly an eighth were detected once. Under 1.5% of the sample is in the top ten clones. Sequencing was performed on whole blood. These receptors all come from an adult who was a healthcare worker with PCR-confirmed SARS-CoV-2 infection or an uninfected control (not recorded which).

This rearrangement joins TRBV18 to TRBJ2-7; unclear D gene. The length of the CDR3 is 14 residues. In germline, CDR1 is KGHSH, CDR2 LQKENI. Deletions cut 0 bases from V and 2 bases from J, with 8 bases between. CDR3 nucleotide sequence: TGTGCCAGCTCACCACCCGACGGACCCTACGAGCAGTACTTC. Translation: CASSPPDGPYEQYF. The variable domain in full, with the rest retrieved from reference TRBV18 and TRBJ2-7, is NAGVMQNPRHLVRRRGQEARLRCSPMKGHSHVYWYRQLPEEGLKFMVYLQKENIIDESGMPKERFSAEFPKEGPSILRIQQVVRGDSAAYFCASSPPDGPYEQYFGPGTRLTVT.

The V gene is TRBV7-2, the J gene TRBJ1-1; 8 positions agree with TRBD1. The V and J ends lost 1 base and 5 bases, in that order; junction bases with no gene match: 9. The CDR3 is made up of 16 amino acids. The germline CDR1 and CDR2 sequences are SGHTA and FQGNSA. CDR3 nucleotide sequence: TGTGCCAGCAGCTTAGTTCCAGGGGGCGCCGGTACTGAAGCTTTCTTT. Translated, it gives CASSLVPGGAGTEAFF.

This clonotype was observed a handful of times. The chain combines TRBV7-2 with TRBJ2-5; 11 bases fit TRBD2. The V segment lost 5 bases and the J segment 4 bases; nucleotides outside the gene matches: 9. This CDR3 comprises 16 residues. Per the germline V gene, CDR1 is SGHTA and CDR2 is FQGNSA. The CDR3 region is CASSDRTGTSGETQYF. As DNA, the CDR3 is TGTGCCAGCAGCGACCGGACCGGGACTAGCGGAGAGACCCAGTACTTC.

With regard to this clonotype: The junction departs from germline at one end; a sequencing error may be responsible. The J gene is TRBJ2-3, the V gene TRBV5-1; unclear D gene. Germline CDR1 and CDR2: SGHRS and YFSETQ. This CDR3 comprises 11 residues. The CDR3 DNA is TGCGCCAGCAACTTGTCAGATACGCAGTATTTT. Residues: CASNLSDTQYF.

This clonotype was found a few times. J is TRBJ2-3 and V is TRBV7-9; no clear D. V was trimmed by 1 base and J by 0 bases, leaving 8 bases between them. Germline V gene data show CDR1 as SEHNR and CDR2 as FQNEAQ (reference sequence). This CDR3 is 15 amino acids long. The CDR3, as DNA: TGTGCCAGCAGCTTAGTCATGGGGAGCACAGATACGCAGTATTTT. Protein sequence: CASSLVMGSTDTQYF.

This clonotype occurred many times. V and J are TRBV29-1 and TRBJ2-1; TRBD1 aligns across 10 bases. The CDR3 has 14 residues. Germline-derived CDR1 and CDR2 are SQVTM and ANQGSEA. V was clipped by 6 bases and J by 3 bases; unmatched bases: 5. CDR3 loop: CSVPGTGDYNEQFF. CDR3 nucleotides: TGCAGCGTCCCCGGGACAGGGGACTACAATGAGCAGTTCTTC.

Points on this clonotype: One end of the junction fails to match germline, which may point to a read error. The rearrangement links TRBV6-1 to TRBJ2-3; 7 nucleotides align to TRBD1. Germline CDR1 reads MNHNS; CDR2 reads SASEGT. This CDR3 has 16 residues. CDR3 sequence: CTSKVVQGVGTDTQYF. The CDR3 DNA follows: TGTACCAGCAAAGTGGTCCAGGGGGTCGGTACAGATACGCAGTATTTT.

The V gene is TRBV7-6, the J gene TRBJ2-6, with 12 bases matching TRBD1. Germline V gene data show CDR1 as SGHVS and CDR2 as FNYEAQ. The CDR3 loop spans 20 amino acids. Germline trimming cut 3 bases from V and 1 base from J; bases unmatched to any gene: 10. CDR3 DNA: TGTGCCAGCAGCTTGGCCGGGACAGGGGGCACGAGGTCTGGGGCCAACGTCCTGACTTTC. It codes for CASSLAGTGGTRSGANVLTF.

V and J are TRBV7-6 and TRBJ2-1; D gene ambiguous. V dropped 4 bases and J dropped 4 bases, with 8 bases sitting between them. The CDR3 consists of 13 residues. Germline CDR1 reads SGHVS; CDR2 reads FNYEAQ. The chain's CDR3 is CASSSQTYNEQFF. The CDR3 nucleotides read TGTGCCAGCAGCTCACAGACTTACAATGAGCAGTTCTTC.

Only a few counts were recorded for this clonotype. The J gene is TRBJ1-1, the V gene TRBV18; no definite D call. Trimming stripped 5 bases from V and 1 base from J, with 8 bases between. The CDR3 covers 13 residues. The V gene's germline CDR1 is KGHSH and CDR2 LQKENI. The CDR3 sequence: CASSSDSNTEAFF. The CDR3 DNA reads TGTGCCAGCTCATCGGATTCGAACACTGAAGCTTTCTTT.

CDR3 sequence: CASSQGWLLGEQFF. The DNA of the CDR3 is TGTGCCAGCAGCCAAGGCTGGCTCCTGGGTGAGCAGTTCTTC. V gene TRBV3-1 combines with J gene TRBJ2-1; the D is unclear. Germline V gene data show CDR1 as LGHDT and CDR2 as YNNKEL (reference sequence). Trimming took off 1 base at V and 9 bases at J, with 13 bases between the two ends. The CDR3 spans 14 residues.

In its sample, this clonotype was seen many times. The CDR3 loop is CSASVPSWGGAVNEQFF. The CDR3 coding sequence is TGCAGTGCTAGTGTCCCAAGCTGGGGGGGGGCTGTAAATGAGCAGTTCTTC. The chain combines TRBV20-1 with TRBJ2-1, with D possibly being TRBD2 (7 bases). The ends were cut back, 3 bases at V and 7 bases at J, with 25 bases in the middle. The germline V gene encodes CDR1 DFQATT and CDR2 SNEGSKA (reference sequence). This CDR3 is built from 17 residues.

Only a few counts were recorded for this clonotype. Written as DNA, the CDR3 is TGTGCCAGCAGTTACATGTTCGGCGGGGGTAATGAGCAGTTCTTC. This gives the protein CASSYMFGGGNEQFF. The chain is built from TRBV6-2 or TRBV6-3 and TRBJ2-1; TRBD2 aligns across 7 bases. Germline V gives CDR1 MNHEY, CDR2 SVGEGT. The trim removed 2 bases at V and 7 bases at J, leaving 8 bases unmatched. This CDR3 is 15 amino acids long.

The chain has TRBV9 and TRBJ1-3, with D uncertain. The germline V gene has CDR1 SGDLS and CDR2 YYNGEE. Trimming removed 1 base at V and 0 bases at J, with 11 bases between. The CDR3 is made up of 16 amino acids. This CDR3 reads CASSVFDTSSGNTIYF. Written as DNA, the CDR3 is TGTGCCAGCAGCGTATTTGACACCAGCTCTGGAAACACCATATATTTT.

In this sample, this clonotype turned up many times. In nucleotides, the CDR3 is TGTGCCAGCAGCCCTAGTGGAGAAAATCAGCCCCAGCATTTT. As protein: CASSPSGENQPQHF. The rearrangement uses TRBV12-3 or TRBV12-4 and TRBJ1-5; D call uncertain. The V end was cut by 6 bases, the J end by 4 bases, with 13 bases between. The CDR3 spans 14 residues.

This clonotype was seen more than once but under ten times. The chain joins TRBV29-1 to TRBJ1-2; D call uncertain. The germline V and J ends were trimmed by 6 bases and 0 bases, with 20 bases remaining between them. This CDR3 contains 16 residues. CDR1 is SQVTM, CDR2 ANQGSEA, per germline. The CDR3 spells CSVPDRPELANYGYTF. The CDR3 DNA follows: TGCAGCGTACCTGACCGGCCGGAGTTAGCTAACTATGGCTACACCTTC. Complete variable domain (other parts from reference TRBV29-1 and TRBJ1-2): SAVISQKPSRDICQRGTSLTIQCQVDSQVTMMFWYRQQPGQSLTLIATANQGSEATYESGFVIDKFPISRPNLTFSTLTVSNMSPEDSSIYLCSVPDRPELANYGYTFGSGTRLTVV.

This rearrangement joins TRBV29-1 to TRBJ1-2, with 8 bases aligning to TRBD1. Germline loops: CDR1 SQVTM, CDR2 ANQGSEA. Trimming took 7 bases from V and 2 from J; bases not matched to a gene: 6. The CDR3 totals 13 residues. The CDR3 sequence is CSAATGENYGYTF. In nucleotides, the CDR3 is TGCAGCGCCGCGACAGGGGAAAACTATGGCTACACCTTC.

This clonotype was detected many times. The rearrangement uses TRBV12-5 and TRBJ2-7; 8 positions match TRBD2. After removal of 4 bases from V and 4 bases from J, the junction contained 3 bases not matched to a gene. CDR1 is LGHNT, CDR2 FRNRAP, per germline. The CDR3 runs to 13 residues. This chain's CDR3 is CASGWAGGYEQYF. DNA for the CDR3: TGTGCTAGTGGTTGGGCGGGGGGATACGAGCAGTACTTC.